This TCR beta chain was sequenced for a study of OX40 agonist ivuxolimab in advanced cancers. Study-wide context: The patients got ivuxolimab, which is an agonistic anti-OX40 (CD134) antibody. General study points: CD8+ T cells averaged more expanded clones than CD4+. Normalized expansion of T-cell clones was also low for some nonresponders.

The table came from immunoSEQ multiplex PCR; TCRdb's copy has only in-frame clones and leaves some out. The sample lists tens of thousands of clones, more than 75% occurring once. Patients who had autoimmune disease history or got systemic immunosuppression were left out. Germline V gene sequence: CDR1 SGHAT, CDR2 FQNNGV. The CDR3 spans 12 residues. The V gene lost 2 bases and the J gene lost 5 bases, with 6 bases spanning the gap. This clone was seen a single time. Its antigen is unknown. Other nucleotide sequences in the sample specify the same CDR3. The receptor comes from an adult with an advanced solid tumor such as melanoma, head and neck, liver or kidney cancer. This sequence joins TRBV11-2 and TRBJ2-5; no firm D call. This specimen consisted of CD4+ or CD8+ T cells sorted from blood, obtained in a trial of the OX40 agonist ivuxolimab. CDR3 sequence: CASSLPRETQYF. In DNA, the CDR3 is TGTGCCAGCAGCTTACCTCGGGAGACCCAGTACTTC.